Included here is one TCR beta chain sequence, with context. Trimming cost V 2 bases and J 14 bases; bases outside gene matches: 5. The CDR3 totals 12 residues. Germline CDR1 is MDHEN and CDR2 is SYDVKM. Produced via immunoSEQ multiplex PCR; TCRdb's table is partial and in-frame only. The sample includes about 79,000 clones, 75% to 95% seen only once; the top ten take approximately 0.45%. This record comes from a study of T cell changes during pregnancy in multiple sclerosis. This specimen consisted of CD4+ T cells from peripheral blood mononuclear cells, obtained in the second trimester of pregnancy. This clonotype was obtained from a female donor with multiple sclerosis, enrolled in a pregnancy study. This rearrangement joins TRBV28 to TRBJ1-1, with TRBD1 identical over 10 bases. The CDR3 reads CASSLEGQGSFF. The CDR3 DNA reads as TGTGCCAGCAGTTTAGAGGGACAGGGGTCCTTCTTT.